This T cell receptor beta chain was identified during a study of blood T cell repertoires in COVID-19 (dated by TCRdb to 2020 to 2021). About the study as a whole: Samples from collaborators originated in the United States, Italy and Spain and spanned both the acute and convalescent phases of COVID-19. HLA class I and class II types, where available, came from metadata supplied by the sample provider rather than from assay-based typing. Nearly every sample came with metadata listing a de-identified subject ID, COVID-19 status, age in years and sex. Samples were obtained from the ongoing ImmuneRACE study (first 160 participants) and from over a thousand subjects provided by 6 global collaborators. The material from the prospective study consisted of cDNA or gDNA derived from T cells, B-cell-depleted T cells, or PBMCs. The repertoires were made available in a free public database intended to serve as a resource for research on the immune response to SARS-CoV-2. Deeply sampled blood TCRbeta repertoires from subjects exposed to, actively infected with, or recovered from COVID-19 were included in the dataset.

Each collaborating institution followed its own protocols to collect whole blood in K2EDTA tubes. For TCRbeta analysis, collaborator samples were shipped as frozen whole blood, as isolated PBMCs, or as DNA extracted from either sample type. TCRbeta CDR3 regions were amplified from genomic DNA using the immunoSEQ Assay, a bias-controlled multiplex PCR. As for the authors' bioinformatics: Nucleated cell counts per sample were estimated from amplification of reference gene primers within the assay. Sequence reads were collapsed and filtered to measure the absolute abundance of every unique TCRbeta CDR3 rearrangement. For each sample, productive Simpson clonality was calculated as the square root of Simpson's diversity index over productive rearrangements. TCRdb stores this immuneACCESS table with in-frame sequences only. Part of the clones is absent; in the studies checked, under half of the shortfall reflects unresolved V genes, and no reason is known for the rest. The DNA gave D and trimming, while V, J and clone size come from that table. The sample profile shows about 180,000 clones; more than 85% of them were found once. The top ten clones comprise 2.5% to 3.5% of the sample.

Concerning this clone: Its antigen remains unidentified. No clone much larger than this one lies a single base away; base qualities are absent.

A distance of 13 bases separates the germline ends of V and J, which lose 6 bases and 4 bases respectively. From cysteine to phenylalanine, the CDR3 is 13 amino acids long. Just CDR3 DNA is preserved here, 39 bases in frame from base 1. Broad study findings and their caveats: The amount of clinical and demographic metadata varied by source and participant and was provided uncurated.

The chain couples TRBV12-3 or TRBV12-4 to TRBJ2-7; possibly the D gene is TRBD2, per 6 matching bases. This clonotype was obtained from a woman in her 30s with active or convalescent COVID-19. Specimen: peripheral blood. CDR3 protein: CASSQGAGYEQYF. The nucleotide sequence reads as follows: TGTGCCAGCAGCCAAGGGGCGGGGTACGAGCAGTACTTC.